These T cell receptor beta chains were read from a single sample in a study of blood T cell repertoires in COVID-19. The repertoire was sequenced with immunoSEQ multiplex PCR; TCRdb's copy has only in-frame clones and lacks some. Of under 200,000 clones listed, approximately 81% were seen once; the top ten hold 12% to 15%. Sequencing used peripheral blood. Receptors were obtained from a man aged 18 to 29 with active or convalescent COVID-19. The CDR3 runs from the conserved cysteine through the conserved F or W. The D gene is left open where the match is weak. Size values are once, few and many counts, or a class for expanded clones, and some rows have none.

j_call v_call d_call cdr3_length clone_size cdr3_nt cdr3_aa
TRBJ2-3 TRBV5-1 . 15 . TGCGCCAGCAGCTTGGGAACACGTAGCACAGATACGCAGTATTTT CASSLGTRSTDTQYF
TRBJ2-3 TRBV28 . 12 . TGTGCCAGCAGTCCTTTATCGGATACGCAGTATTTT CASSPLSDTQYF
TRBJ2-7 TRBV5-1 TRBD1 15 . TGCGCCAGCAGCTTGGCTGGGACAGGGACGGGGGAGCAGTACTTC CASSLAGTGTGEQYF
TRBJ2-3 TRBV5-1 . 13 . TGCGCCAGCAGCTTCGCGGGAAGTGATACGCAGTATTTT CASSFAGSDTQYF
TRBJ2-3 TRBV28 . 17 . TGTGCCAGCAGTTTATTCGGAGGGAGAGGGGGCACAGATACGCAGTATTTT CASSLFGGRGGTDTQYF
TRBJ2-5 TRBV6-5 . 14 . TGTGCCAGTGGAGGGAGAAGACTTCAAGAGACCCAGTACTTC CASGGRRLQETQYF
TRBJ2-1 TRBV7-8 . 19 . TGTGCCAGCAGCTTAATCCTCTCCTCGCGCGCCGGCTCCTACAATGAGCAGTTCTTC CASSLILSSRAGSYNEQFF
TRBJ1-1 TRBV18 . 14 . TGTGCCAGCTCACCACTACAGGAGAACACTGAAGCTTTCTTT CASSPLQENTEAFF
TRBJ1-5 TRBV9 . 13 . TGTGCCAGCAGCGCGCGTCTAAATCAGCCCCAGCATTTT CASSARLNQPQHF
TRBJ1-4 TRBV5-1 . 15 . TGCGCCAGCACCCTCGCGGCAACAACTAATGAAAAACTGTTTTTT CASTLAATTNEKLFF
TRBJ2-7 TRBV27 . 15 . TGTGCCAGCAGTTTATACGTGGACAGTTCCTACGAGCAGTACTTC CASSLYVDSSYEQYF
TRBJ2-5 TRBV6-2/TRBV6-3 TRBD2 17 . TGTGCCAGCAGTACAACTAGCGGGAGGGCCGATAGCGAGACCCAGTACTTC CASSTTSGRADSETQYF
TRBJ1-4 TRBV15 TRBD1 18 . TGTGCCACCAGCAGGGGGGGACAGGGGGCTTGGCCTAATGAAAAACTGTTTTTT CATSRGGQGAWPNEKLFF
TRBJ2-3 TRBV4-1 TRBD2 19 . TGCGCCAGCAGCCAAGGACCGGGACTAGCGGGGGTTGATACAGATACGCAGTATTTT CASSQGPGLAGVDTDTQYF
TRBJ2-2 TRBV5-4 TRBD2 13 . TGTGCCAGCAGCTTGGTAGCGGGTGGGGAGCTGTTTTTT CASSLVAGGELFF
TRBJ1-2 TRBV30 . 13 . TGTGCCTGGAGTGTACAGGGCACGTATGGCTACACCTTC CAWSVQGTYGYTF
TRBJ1-2 TRBV13 . 14 . TGTGCCAGCAGCTTAGGCGGGTTGGGGCGAGGCTACACCTTC CASSLGGLGRGYTF
TRBJ2-1 TRBV7-2 TRBD1 13 . TGTGCCAGCAGCTCGAACAGGGGTGGGGAGCAGTTCTTC CASSSNRGGEQFF
TRBJ1-3 TRBV5-1 . 15 . TGCGCCAGCAGCCAAGACAGTCTCTCTGGAAACACCATATATTTT CASSQDSLSGNTIYF
TRBJ2-2 TRBV29-1 . 13 . TGCAGCGTTGATTCACAGGGTCCCGGGGAGCTGTTTTTT CSVDSQGPGELFF
TRBJ1-4 TRBV7-9 . 14 . TGTGCCAGCAGCTCCAGATCAACTAATGAAAAACTGTTTTTT CASSSRSTNEKLFF
TRBJ2-1 TRBV7-2 . 15 . TGTGCCAGCAGCTTAAGCTTGTCAGGGAACAATGAGCAGTTCTTC CASSLSLSGNNEQFF
TRBJ2-7 TRBV7-8 . 18 . TGTGCCAGCACCCGTGGACAATTATCCGGGACTTCCTTCTACGAGCAGTACTTC CASTRGQLSGTSFYEQYF
TRBJ2-4 TRBV11-2 TRBD1 16 . TGTGCCAGCAGCTTGGGACAGGGACTCGCCAAAAACATTCAGTACTTC CASSLGQGLAKNIQYF
TRBJ1-6 TRBV2 TRBD1 19 . TGTGCCAGCAGTGAAGCGCTTCGGAGGACAGGCGGGAATAATTCACCCCTCCACTTT CASSEALRRTGGNNSPLHF
TRBJ1-5 TRBV28 . 17 few TGTGCCAGCAGTCCGTCGACAGGCCGGGGCGGCAATCAGCCCCAGCATTTT CASSPSTGRGGNQPQHF
TRBJ2-7 TRBV7-2 . 12 . TGTGCCAGCAGTAGGGCCGGGGGCGAGCAGTACTTC CASSRAGGEQYF
TRBJ2-4 TRBV2 TRBD1 16 . TGTGCCAGCAGACCCTCGACAGGGGTAGCCGAAAACATTCAGTACTTC CASRPSTGVAENIQYF
TRBJ2-2 TRBV6-5 . 13 . TGTGCCAGCGGAACTATGTACACCGGGGAGCTGTTTTTT CASGTMYTGELFF
TRBJ2-1 TRBV5-3 TRBD1 14 few TGTGCCAGAAGCTTGAAGACAGGGCGAGATGAGCAGTTCTTC CARSLKTGRDEQFF
TRBJ1-3 TRBV2 . 13 few TGTGCCAGCAGTGAAACAGTAGGAAACACCATATATTTT CASSETVGNTIYF
TRBJ2-7 TRBV5-8 TRBD2 11 . TGTGCCAGCAGCCGGGAGGTCGAGCAGTACTTC CASSREVEQYF
TRBJ1-6 TRBV6-5 TRBD1 15 . TGTGCCAGCAGTAGGGACAGGGTCAGAGGTTCACCCCTCCACTTT CASSRDRVRGSPLHF
TRBJ1-6 TRBV27 . 14 once TGTGCCAGCAGAGACAGGATCCCCGGTTCACCCCTCCACTTT CASRDRIPGSPLHF
TRBJ1-5 TRBV5-1 . 14 . TGCGCCAGCAGCTTGGAACAGGCTGGTCAGCCCCAGCATTTT CASSLEQAGQPQHF
TRBJ2-5 TRBV6-2/TRBV6-3 . 17 . TGTGCCAGCAGTTACGGTCTCCTAGCGTTAATCCAAGAGACCCAGTACTTC CASSYGLLALIQETQYF
TRBJ2-7 TRBV27 . 12 . TGTGCCAGGAGGCGGTGGGCCTACGAGCAGTACTTC CARRRWAYEQYF
TRBJ2-2 TRBV6-5 TRBD1 13 . TGTGCCAGCAAGGACAGGGGGTCCGGGGAGCTGTTTTTT CASKDRGSGELFF
TRBJ2-7 TRBV11-2 TRBD1 18 few TGTGCCAGCAGCTTAGTCCTACTCCGGGACAGACGAACCTACGAGCAGTACTTC CASSLVLLRDRRTYEQYF
TRBJ2-7 TRBV2 TRBD1 14 . TGTGCCAGCAGGGACCACAGGGGATCCTACGAGCAGTACTTC CASRDHRGSYEQYF
TRBJ1-1 TRBV14 . 13 . TGTGCCAGCAGCCGGGACTCGAACACTGAAGCTTTCTTT CASSRDSNTEAFF
TRBJ1-5 TRBV30 . 14 . TGTGCCTGGAGTGTACGACAGCAGTCAGGGCCCCAGCATTTT CAWSVRQQSGPQHF
TRBJ1-5 TRBV27 . 15 . TGTGCCAGCAGCCCCCGACAGACTAGCAATCAGCCCCAGCATTTT CASSPRQTSNQPQHF
TRBJ2-7 TRBV30 . 12 few TGTGCCTGGAGTGTATCCCTCTACGAGCAGTACTTC CAWSVSLYEQYF
TRBJ2-2 TRBV2 TRBD1 15 . TGTGCCAGCACCACGGACAGGGGGAACACCGGGGAGCTGTTTTTT CASTTDRGNTGELFF
TRBJ2-1 TRBV28 . 14 . TGTGCCAGCAGATCCTCACTTACGGTGTATGAGCAGTTCTTC CASRSSLTVYEQFF
TRBJ1-2 TRBV19 TRBD1 15 . TGTGCCAGTAGTACGGGGACAGCGGAGAGGTATGGCTACACCTTC CASSTGTAERYGYTF
TRBJ1-4 TRBV18 . 16 . TGTGCCAGCTCACCACCGGTTGGGGCCGGGCGTGAAAAACTGTTTTTT CASSPPVGAGREKLFF